This T cell receptor beta chain is drawn from a study of blood T cell repertoires in COVID-19. Study-wide context: There were acute and convalescent COVID-19 samples, and they came from the United States, Italy and Spain.

Germline CDR1 and CDR2: MNHEY and SMNVEV (reference sequence). With V trimmed by 3 bases and J by 2 bases, 6 bases remained unmatched. This CDR3 has 16 residues. The authors' processing: Estimated nucleated cell counts came from reference gene primer amplification. Generated by immunoSEQ multiplex PCR, the TCRdb table keeps only in-frame clones and is missing some. D and trimming were read from the DNA, whereas the V and J calls and clone size are those reported in that table. Seen here are 130,000 or so clones, about four fifths observed once, and the top ten hold roughly 4.9%. While infection was still active, Seattle patients were enrolled and then followed longitudinally.

The gene calls are TRBV27 and TRBJ1-1, with 10 bases matching TRBD1. Sequenced material: peripheral blood. The sequence was obtained from a woman in her 70s with COVID-19, enrolled during active disease. The CDR3 protein is CASSFLTGGLNTEAFF. Written as DNA, the CDR3 is TGTGCCAGCAGTTTCCTGACAGGGGGCCTAAACACTGAAGCTTTCTTT.